The 23 T cell receptor beta chains below all came from one sample that was sequenced in a study of blood T cells in healthy people across ages. A second PCR, run for roughly 7 to 12 cycles, used a sample-barcoded 5' primer plus a J-beta primer mix. TCRdb re-called the 5' RACE reads with MiXCR, one entry per CDR3 protein. There are over 1.5 million distinct CDR3 sequences in the sample; 49% occur only once, and 2.1% lies in the top ten. What was sequenced was blood. These receptors were obtained from a woman aged 40 to 55 in good health.

This chain joins TRBV6-5 and TRBJ1-1; the D gene is possibly TRBD1 (5 bases). Germline loops: CDR1 MNHEY, CDR2 SVGAGI. This CDR3 is built from 15 residues. V lost 1 base, J lost 6 bases, and 15 bases lay in between. CDR3 region: CASSYYRQGSPEAFF. The CDR3 DNA is TGTGCCAGCAGTTACTATCGGCAGGGAAGCCCTGAAGCTTTCTTT.

V and J are TRBV6-4 and TRBJ2-7, with 7 nucleotides matching TRBD2. The end of the DNA fits TRBJ2-4 better, so the J call may be wrong. This CDR3 region has 14 residues. Germline V lookup: CDR1 MRHNA, CDR2 SNTAGT. The CDR3: CASMGGGDKNIQYF. The CDR3 DNA reads TGTGCCAGCATGGGGGGAGGGGACAAAAACATTCAGTACTTC.

The rearrangement uses TRBV9 and TRBJ2-5; tentatively, D is TRBD1 (5 bases). This CDR3 spans 13 amino acids. V lost 3 bases and J lost 5, with 11 bases in between. CDR1 is SGDLS and CDR2 is YYNGEE in the germline V gene. The CDR3 DNA follows: TGTGCCAGCAGCGCCAGGGCGTTGGAGACCCAGTACTTC. Protein: CASSARALETQYF.

The rearrangement joins TRBV7-2 to TRBJ2-5, with D unclear. V was pared by 5 bases and J by 1 base, with 11 bases between. The CDR3 extends over 14 amino acids. CDR1 SGHTA and CDR2 FQGNSA come from the germline V gene. CDR3 nucleotides: TGTGCCAGCAGCCCAAGACGGATCCAAGAGACCCAGTACTTC. Translation gives CASSPRRIQETQYF.

This clonotype was counted between two and nine times. The chain links TRBV29-1 to TRBJ2-3; 8 bases agree with TRBD2. J was trimmed by 3 bases and V by 6 bases; bases with no gene match: 11. This CDR3 is built from 15 residues. Germline CDR1 reads SQVTM; CDR2 reads ANQGSEA. This chain's CDR3 is CSVAGARGETDTQYF. CDR3 in DNA: TGCAGCGTGGCGGGGGCGCGGGGGGAGACAGATACGCAGTATTTT.

V and J are TRBV9 and TRBJ2-2; D is perhaps TRBD1 or TRBD2 (6 bases each). There are 14 residues in the CDR3. The V gene's germline CDR1 is SGDLS and CDR2 YYNGEE. V was shortened by 7 bases and J by 0 bases, with 10 bases between the two germline ends. The CDR3 sequence is CASAGHTNTGELFF. CDR3 DNA: TGTGCCAGCGCGGGACACACGAACACCGGGGAGCTGTTTTTT. Full variable domain (remainder filled in from reference TRBV9 and TRBJ2-2): DSGVTQTPKHLITATGQRVTLRCSPRSGDLSVYWYQQSLDQGLQFLIQYYNGEERAKGNILERFSAQQFPDLHSELNLSSLELGDSALYFCASAGHTNTGELFFGEGSRLTVL.

This clonotype occurred once. The CDR3, as DNA: TGTGCCAGCAGCGTGGCTAGTGACAGGGGCGGGGAAAAACTGTTTTTT. Its translation: CASSVASDRGGEKLFF. The chain links TRBV9 to TRBJ1-4, with 8 bases identical to TRBD1. Germline CDR1 reads SGDLS; CDR2 reads YYNGEE. The CDR3 loop spans 16 amino acids. V lost 2 bases to trimming and J lost 8 bases; unmatched junction nucleotides: 11.

The CDR3 is CSAIMVVAGGMNTQYF. CDR3 coding DNA: TGCAGTGCTATAATGGTAGTAGCGGGGGGGATGAATACGCAGTATTTT. V and J are TRBV20-1 and TRBJ2-3; 11 bases align to TRBD2. CDR3 length equals 16 residues. V lost 4 bases to trimming and J lost 7 bases; unmatched junction nucleotides: 13. Germline values: CDR1 DFQATT, CDR2 SNEGSKA (reference sequence).

This chain links TRBV20-1 with TRBJ2-5, with 11 bases fitting TRBD2. Germline V gene data show CDR1 as DFQATT and CDR2 as SNEGSKA (reference sequence). This CDR3 has 13 amino acids. Losses at the gene ends were 5 bases for V and 2 bases for J; bases not matched to a gene: 1. The chain's CDR3 is CSAWTSGQETQYF. The CDR3 region has the DNA TGCAGTGCTTGGACTAGCGGGCAAGAGACCCAGTACTTC.

This clonotype was detected a few times. V gene TRBV7-2 combines with J gene TRBJ1-2; a possible D gene is TRBD1 (5 bases). From germline, CDR1 is SGHTA and CDR2 FQGNSA. The CDR3 runs to 12 residues. The V and J ends lost 6 bases and 8 bases respectively, with 13 bases between them. The CDR3 here is CASSRQLRGYTF. CDR3 bases: TGTGCCAGCAGTCGACAGCTGCGAGGCTACACCTTC.

The genes are TRBV10-3 and TRBJ2-3, with 11 bases that match TRBD2. CDR1 and CDR2 from the germline V gene are ENHRY and SYGVKD. V lost 7 bases and J lost 6; bases outside the gene matches: 6. This CDR3 has 14 amino acids. For the CDR3, the DNA is TGTGCCATCAATCTTAGCGGGGGGGCTGATACGCAGTATTTT. It yields the protein CAINLSGGADTQYF.

This clonotype was picked up many times. V usage is TRBV28 and J usage is TRBJ2-7; D not resolved. V was trimmed by 6 bases and J by 3 bases, leaving 6 bases between them. The germline V gene has CDR1 MDHEN and CDR2 SYDVKM. CDR3 length equals 11 residues. DNA of the CDR3: TGTGCCAGCAGCTGGAGCTACGAGCAGTACTTC. Its translation is CASSWSYEQYF. Drawing the rest from reference TRBV28 and TRBJ2-7, the complete variable domain is DVKVTQSSRYLVKRTGEKVFLECVQDMDHENMFWYRQDPGLGLRLIYFSYDVKMKEKGDIPEGYSVSREKKERFSLILESASTNQTSMYLCASSWSYEQYFGPGTRLTVT.

V usage is TRBV5-1 and J usage is TRBJ2-3; possibly TRBD1 for D (6 bases). CDR1 SGHRS and CDR2 YFSETQ come from the germline V gene. The ends were cut back, 3 bases at V and 4 bases at J, with 12 bases in the middle. The CDR3 contains 14 residues. CDR3 sequence (DNA): TGCGCCAGCAGCTCCTTAAACAGGGCAGATACGCAGTATTTT. This encodes CASSSLNRADTQYF.

To note about this clonotype: One end of the junction is discordant with germline, which a read error may explain. This chain links TRBV5-1 with TRBJ2-5, with a possible D match to TRBD1 (7 bases). The end of the DNA fits TRBJ2-7 better, so the J call may be wrong. Germline CDR1 is SGHRS and CDR2 is YFSETQ. The CDR3 is made up of 12 amino acids. The CDR3 region is CACSARGDEQYF. The CDR3, as DNA: TGCGCCTGCAGCGCCAGGGGGGACGAGCAGTACTTC.

The V call is TRBV5-1, the J call TRBJ2-3; D not certain. With 3 bases removed from V and 0 bases from J, the gap between germline ends came to 11 bases. The CDR3 is 15 residues long. Per the germline V gene, CDR1 is SGHRS and CDR2 is YFSETQ. The chain's CDR3 is CASSSSSHSTDTQYF. CDR3 DNA: TGCGCCAGCAGCTCGTCAAGCCACAGCACAGATACGCAGTATTTT.

The V gene is TRBV7-2, the J gene TRBJ2-4; no firm D call. The germline V and J ends were trimmed by 6 bases and 0 bases, with 12 bases remaining between them. This CDR3 region has 15 residues. The V gene's germline CDR1 is SGHTA and CDR2 FQGNSA. CDR3 in DNA: TGTGCCAGCAGAAGTCGACCGCTAGCCAAAAACATTCAGTACTTC. Translated, it gives CASRSRPLAKNIQYF.

This clonotype was seen only a few times. The chain joins TRBV7-2 to TRBJ2-1, with D possibly being TRBD2 (7 bases). V dropped 5 bases and J dropped 9 bases, with 32 bases sitting between them. The CDR3 loop spans 19 amino acids. From germline, CDR1 is SGHTA and CDR2 FQGNSA. Written as DNA, the CDR3 is TGTGCCAGCAGCCCCATTAGGGGGGGGCTCCTGCCAGACGGGAGTGAGCAGTTCTTC. It encodes CASSPIRGGLLPDGSEQFF. The full variable domain, completed using reference TRBV7-2 and TRBJ2-1, is GAGVSQSPSNKVTEKGKDVELRCDPISGHTALYWYRQSLGQGLEFLIYFQGNSAPDKSGLPSDRFSAERTGGSVSTLTIQRTQQEDSAVYLCASSPIRGGLLPDGSEQFFGPGTRLTVL.

The rearrangement uses TRBV5-1 and TRBJ2-5; 11 nucleotides align to TRBD2. V was pared by 3 bases and J by 1 base, with 20 bases of the junction left unmatched. Germline CDR1 is SGHRS and CDR2 is YFSETQ. CDR3 length equals 21 residues. CDR3 loop: CASSSHLRTSGGLLPQETQYF. The CDR3 DNA sequence: TGCGCCAGCAGCTCGCACCTACGTACTAGCGGGGGCCTTCTACCCCAAGAGACCCAGTACTTC.

This rearrangement joins TRBV3-1 to TRBJ2-4, with D unresolved. The J call may be incorrect, as the DNA end agrees better with TRBJ2-7. Germline V lookup: CDR1 LGHDT, CDR2 YNNKEL (reference sequence). The CDR3 runs 12 residues. DNA of the CDR3: TGTGCCAGCAGCCAAGTTCGGACCGAGCAGTACTTC. Amino acids: CASSQVRTEQYF.

This sequence joins TRBV28 and TRBJ1-1, with TRBD1 identical over 9 bases. The germline V gene encodes CDR1 MDHEN and CDR2 SYDVKM. This CDR3 is built from 15 residues. After removal of 1 base from V and 4 bases from J, the junction contained 4 bases not matched to a gene. The CDR3: CASSLSVTGGTEAFF. The CDR3, as DNA: TGTGCCAGCAGTTTATCGGTGACAGGGGGCACTGAAGCTTTCTTT. Combining the CDR3 with reference TRBV28 and TRBJ1-1 gives the whole variable domain DVKVTQSSRYLVKRTGEKVFLECVQDMDHENMFWYRQDPGLGLRLIYFSYDVKMKEKGDIPEGYSVSREKKERFSLILESASTNQTSMYLCASSLSVTGGTEAFFGQGTRLTVV.

The sample holds a few counts of this clonotype. The rearrangement links TRBV28 to TRBJ2-2; D perhaps matches TRBD1 (6 bases). CDR1 is MDHEN, CDR2 SYDVKM, per germline. The CDR3 has 15 residues. Deletions cut 6 bases from V and 4 bases from J, with 15 bases between. CDR3: CASRLTGLGTGELFF. The CDR3 DNA reads as TGTGCCAGCAGACTAACAGGGTTGGGCACCGGGGAGCTGTTTTTT.

Points on this clonotype: Germline and junction disagree at one end, which may indicate a read error. The chain links TRBV20-1 to TRBJ2-7; possible D gene TRBD1, 5 bases. The germline gives CDR1 DFQATT, CDR2 SNEGSKA (reference sequence). The CDR3 is made up of 13 amino acids. The CDR3 sequence is CSSRVDSAYEQYF. CDR3 sequence (DNA): TGCAGTTCTAGAGTTGACAGCGCCTACGAGCAGTACTTC.

The rearrangement links TRBV5-5 to TRBJ2-7; possible D gene TRBD2, 5 bases. Gene TRBJ2-5 matches the end of the DNA better, so the J call may be wrong. Germline assignment: CDR1 SGHKS and CDR2 YYEKEE (reference sequence). There are 16 residues in the CDR3. CDR3 loop: CASSFGGPLSFRTQYF. The CDR3 bases are TGTGCCAGCAGCTTTGGAGGCCCGCTGAGTTTTAGGACCCAGTACTTC.